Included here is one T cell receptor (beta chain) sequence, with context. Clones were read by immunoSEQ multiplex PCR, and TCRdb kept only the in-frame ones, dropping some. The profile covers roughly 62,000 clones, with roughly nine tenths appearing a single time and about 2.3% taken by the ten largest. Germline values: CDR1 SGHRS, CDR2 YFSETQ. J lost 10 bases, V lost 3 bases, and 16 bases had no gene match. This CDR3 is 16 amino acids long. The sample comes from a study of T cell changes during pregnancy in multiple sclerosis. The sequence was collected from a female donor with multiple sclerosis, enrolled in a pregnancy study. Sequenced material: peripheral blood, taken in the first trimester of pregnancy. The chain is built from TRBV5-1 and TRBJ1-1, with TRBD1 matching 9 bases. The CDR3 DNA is TGCGCCAGCAGCTGGACCCCCGGGACAGGGACTTTAGGAGCTTTCTTT. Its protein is CASSWTPGTGTLGAFF.